Below are 20 T cell receptor beta chains sequenced from a single sample in a study of T-cell reconstitution after alpha-beta-depleted transplantation in children. This sample's TCRbeta library carried unique molecular identifier barcodes. TCRdb used MiXCR to reprocess the PCR reads, holding one entry per CDR3 protein. The sample lists around 370,000 distinct CDR3 sequences, over 9% occurring once. Specimen: PBMCs from the stem cell graft donor, collected from the stem cell graft. The receptors shown here come from a human donor who donated a stem cell graft to a child with acute lymphoblastic leukemia.

This clonotype showed up many times. The genes are TRBV7-2 and TRBJ2-7, with D uncertain. The length of the CDR3 is 13 residues. V dropped 4 bases and J dropped 4 bases, with 11 bases sitting between them. Germline CDR1 and CDR2: SGHTA and FQGNSA. The CDR3 region has the DNA TGTGCCAGCAGCTACGCTCCCAATTACGAGCAGTACTTC. Its protein is CASSYAPNYEQYF.

This clonotype was detected a few times. The chain recombines TRBV7-2 with TRBJ2-7; 9 nucleotides line up with TRBD2. The CDR3 has 16 residues. V was clipped by 4 bases and J by 3 bases; unmatched bases: 10. The germline V gene has CDR1 SGHTA and CDR2 FQGNSA. This chain's CDR3 is CASSSNSGSRGYEQYF. The CDR3 nucleotides read TGTGCCAGCAGCTCTAATAGCGGGAGTAGGGGCTACGAGCAGTACTTC.

The chain joins TRBV7-2 to TRBJ1-2, with D perhaps TRBD1 (5 bases). The CDR3 has 14 residues. Germline-derived CDR1 and CDR2 are SGHTA and FQGNSA. The V and J ends lost 6 bases and 8 bases respectively, with 19 bases between them. Here the CDR3 reads CASRPPAGVGGYTF. Here the CDR3 DNA reads TGTGCCAGCAGGCCCCCGGCGGGGGTCGGCGGCTACACCTTC. Full variable domain (outside the CDR3, taken from reference TRBV7-2 and TRBJ1-2): GAGVSQSPSNKVTEKGKDVELRCDPISGHTALYWYRQSLGQGLEFLIYFQGNSAPDKSGLPSDRFSAERTGGSVSTLTIQRTQQEDSAVYLCASRPPAGVGGYTFGSGTRLTVV.

This clonotype has a count of ten or more. The chain combines TRBV5-1 with TRBJ1-5; D is unclear. This CDR3 is 13 amino acids long. V lost 0 bases to trimming and J lost 5 bases, with 6 bases between them. Germline V gene lookup returns CDR1 SGHRS and CDR2 YFSETQ. The CDR3 protein is CASSLGADQPQHF. The CDR3 coding sequence is TGCGCCAGCAGCTTGGGAGCAGATCAGCCCCAGCATTTT.

Worth noting for this clonotype: An end of the junction differs from the germline gene, which may be a read error. The chain carries TRBV7-7 and TRBJ2-2; 8 bases match TRBD1. Germline values: CDR1 SSHAT, CDR2 FNYEAQ (reference sequence). The CDR3 is 15 residues long. The DNA for the CDR3 is TGTGCTAGCAGCTTAGCGCAGGGGGCTGGCGGGGAGCTGTTTTTT. The encoded protein is CASSLAQGAGGELFF.

This clonotype showed up many times. The chain's CDR3 is CASSVGDRLSYEQYF. For the CDR3, the DNA is TGTGCCAGCAGCGTAGGGGACAGGCTCTCCTACGAGCAGTACTTC. The chain carries TRBV9 and TRBJ2-7; 8 nucleotides agree with TRBD1. The CDR3 runs to 15 residues. J gave up 0 bases and V 0 bases, and 2 bases lay outside the gene matches. Germline CDR1 reads SGDLS; CDR2 reads YYNGEE.

This clonotype occurred many times. The CDR3, as DNA: TGCGCCCGGACCTTCAGGGAGCAGTACTTC. Its translation is CARTFREQYF. The chain has TRBV5-1 and TRBJ2-7; D is ambiguous. There are 10 residues in the CDR3. V was trimmed by 10 bases and J by 7 bases, leaving 12 bases between them. CDR1 and CDR2 from the germline V gene are SGHRS and YFSETQ.

This clonotype was recorded many times. The chain has TRBV4-1 and TRBJ2-3, with D perhaps given as TRBD1 or TRBD2 (5 bases each). V lost 6 bases to trimming and J lost 2 bases, with 12 bases between them. This CDR3 region has 14 residues. Germline V lookup: CDR1 MGHRA, CDR2 YSYEKL. This CDR3 is CASRLGTHTDTQYF. CDR3 in DNA: TGCGCCAGCAGGCTCGGGACCCACACAGATACGCAGTATTTT.

The table lists this clonotype with many counts. The chain recombines TRBV6-2 or TRBV6-3 with TRBJ2-5; tentative D call: TRBD2 (6 bases). The CDR3 is made up of 15 amino acids. Per the germline V gene, CDR1 is MNHEY and CDR2 is SVGEGT. Between the trimmed V and J ends, which lost 6 bases and 3 bases, there was a span of 17 bases. CDR3 nucleotide sequence: TGTGCCAGCAGCCTTCCCGGGAGTCGGAAAGAGACCCAGTACTTC. Translating gives CASSLPGSRKETQYF.

The V call is TRBV20-1, the J call TRBJ2-7; possible D gene TRBD1, 5 bases. Germline V gene data show CDR1 as DFQATT and CDR2 as SNEGSKA (reference sequence). This CDR3 spans 16 amino acids. V was pared by 1 base and J by 0 bases, with 16 bases between. CDR3 nucleotides: TGCAGTGCTAGAGGGCGCGCGCAGGGCAGCTCCTACGAGCAGTACTTC. This codes for CSARGRAQGSSYEQYF.

This clonotype is classed as medium-sized. The chain combines TRBV7-2 with TRBJ2-7; D remains unclear. This CDR3 spans 11 amino acids. Germline V gene data show CDR1 as SGHTA and CDR2 as FQGNSA. Trimming removed 2 bases at V and 10 bases at J, with 9 bases between. Here the CDR3 reads CASSLSAPQYF. The CDR3 nucleotides read TGTGCCAGCAGCTTATCGGCTCCACAGTACTTC.

This clonotype was counted only a few times. V gene TRBV28 combines with J gene TRBJ2-1; D uncertain. The germline V gene encodes CDR1 MDHEN and CDR2 SYDVKM. V was pared by 7 bases and J by 5 bases, with 6 bases between. This CDR3 comprises 11 residues. The CDR3 sequence is CASTTNNEQFF. The CDR3 DNA reads as TGTGCCAGCACCACTAACAATGAGCAGTTCTTC.

This clonotype was detected a few times. The CDR3, as DNA: TGTGCCAGCAGCGCGTCAGGTTGGGGAAGCTCCTATAATTCACCCCTCCACTTT. As protein: CASSASGWGSSYNSPLHF. V gene TRBV11-2 combines with J gene TRBJ1-6; D is ambiguous. In germline, CDR1 is SGHAT, CDR2 FQNNGV. Trimming pared 5 bases from V and 0 bases from J, leaving 17 bases between. The CDR3 covers 18 residues.

The V and J genes are TRBV10-3 and TRBJ2-2; D is perhaps TRBD2 (5 bases). This CDR3 region has 15 residues. CDR1 and CDR2 (germline): ENHRY, SYGVKD. Trimming cost V 0 bases and J 5 bases, with 10 bases left between them. The CDR3 nucleotides are TGTGCCATCAGTGAGTCGGGAGACGAAACCGGGGAGCTGTTTTTT. Translated: CAISESGDETGELFF.

This clonotype has a count of ten or more. The chain couples TRBV4-1 to TRBJ2-7; D is undetermined. V lost 7 bases and J 0 bases, leaving 13 bases between the germline ends. Looked up from germline, CDR1 is MGHRA and CDR2 is YSYEKL. The CDR3 extends over 14 amino acids. The CDR3 DNA sequence: TGCGCCAGCAACTGGGGAACGAGCTCCTACGAGCAGTACTTC. It codes for CASNWGTSSYEQYF.

This clonotype has a handful of counts. This sequence joins TRBV5-5 and TRBJ2-7; D is unresolved. This CDR3 spans 13 amino acids. V lost 0 bases and J lost 7, with 11 bases in between. Germline CDR1 is SGHKS and CDR2 is YYEKEE (reference sequence). The CDR3, as DNA: TGTGCCAGCAGCTTGGAGCGAAGCGATGAGCAGTACTTC. This gives the protein CASSLERSDEQYF.

The chain is built from TRBV10-3 and TRBJ1-1; D is perhaps TRBD1 (6 bases). The CDR3 consists of 14 residues. The germline CDR1 and CDR2 sequences are ENHRY and SYGVKD. Deletions cut 3 bases from V and 4 bases from J, with 12 bases between. The CDR3 here is CAISDPTGSTEAFF. CDR3 coding DNA: TGTGCCATCAGTGACCCGACAGGCAGCACTGAAGCTTTCTTT.

The sample holds a few counts of this clonotype. The CDR3 nucleotides read TGTGCCAGCACAATCAGGCGGGAGGGCCAAATCGGGGAGCTGTTTTTT. Amino acids: CASTIRREGQIGELFF. This chain joins TRBV28 and TRBJ2-2; 9 bases are a match to TRBD2. Per the germline V gene, CDR1 is MDHEN and CDR2 is SYDVKM. The CDR3 is 16 amino acids. Trimming at V came to 7 bases and at J to 7 bases, leaving 13 bases not matched to a gene.

This clonotype was observed at least ten times. The CDR3 loop reads CASSSAVSYEQYF. In DNA form, the CDR3 reads TGTGCCAGCAGCTCCGCGGTCTCCTACGAGCAGTACTTC. The chain links TRBV13 to TRBJ2-7; D gene unclear. Looked up from germline, CDR1 is PRHDT and CDR2 is FYEKMQ (reference sequence). The CDR3 totals 13 residues. V shed 4 bases and J shed 0 bases, with 7 bases lying between them.

V is TRBV11-2 and J is TRBJ2-3, with D perhaps being TRBD1 or TRBD2 (6 bases each). V lost 5 bases and J 2 bases, leaving 14 bases between the germline ends. There are 15 residues in the CDR3. CDR1 SGHAT and CDR2 FQNNGV come from the germline V gene. CDR3 coding DNA: TGTGCCAGCAGCAGGGGGGTGGGCCTCACAGATACGCAGTATTTT. Its translation: CASSRGVGLTDTQYF.